Following are 17 T cell receptor beta chains from one sample sequenced in a study of OX40 agonist ivuxolimab in advanced cancers. TCRdb's table, derived via immunoSEQ multiplex PCR, lists solely in-frame clones and lacks some. The sample has about 73,000 clones; about 90% are singletons. This sample comprised CD4+ or CD8+ T cells sorted from blood, obtained in a trial of the OX40 agonist ivuxolimab. The receptors come from an adult with an advanced solid tumor such as melanoma, head and neck, liver or kidney cancer.

The gene calls are TRBV5-1 and TRBJ2-4; D could derive from TRBD1 or TRBD2 (5 bases each). In germline, CDR1 is SGHRS, CDR2 YFSETQ. Trimming removed 0 bases from V and 5 bases from J, with 12 bases in between. The CDR3 has 15 residues. CDR3 nucleotides: TGCGCCAGCAGCTTGGTCCCCGGGGCCCAAAACATTCAGTACTTC. This encodes CASSLVPGAQNIQYF.

V gene TRBV5-1 combines with J gene TRBJ2-1, with 7 bases identical to TRBD1. V was clipped by 0 bases and J by 15 bases; unmatched bases: 9. The germline gives CDR1 SGHRS, CDR2 YFSETQ. The CDR3 is 13 amino acids. Here the CDR3 DNA reads TGCGCCAGCAGCTTGGGACAGGGCGAACGCTGGTTCTTC. It encodes CASSLGQGERWFF. The full variable domain, its missing parts supplied by reference TRBV5-1 and TRBJ2-1, is KAGVTQTPRYLIKTRGQQVTLSCSPISGHRSVSWYQQTPGQGLQFLFEYFSETQRNKGNFPGRFSGRQFSNSRSEMNVSTLELGDSALYLCASSLGQGERWFFGPGTRLTVL.

About this clone itself: The junction shows a germline mismatch at one end, possibly a read error. The rearrangement joins TRBV18 to TRBJ1-2; D is unresolved. Germline assignment: CDR1 KGHSH and CDR2 LQKENI. This CDR3 is built from 11 residues. CDR3 nucleotides: TGTGCCAGCTCTAAGTCCGAAGGCCCTTTCTTC. Translating it yields CASSKSEGPFF.

This sequence joins TRBV10-3 and TRBJ2-7, with D perhaps TRBD2 (5 bases). The germline V gene encodes CDR1 ENHRY and CDR2 SYGVKD. Trimming cost V 7 bases and J 2 bases, with 6 bases left between them. This CDR3 has 11 amino acids. The CDR3 sequence: CAIKEAYEQYF. The CDR3 nucleotides read TGTGCCATCAAGGAGGCCTACGAGCAGTACTTC.

The chain is built from TRBV6-6 and TRBJ2-7; D uncertain. Deletions cut 6 bases from V and 4 bases from J, with 7 bases between. The CDR3 has 11 residues. Germline V lookup: CDR1 MNHNY, CDR2 SVGAGI (reference sequence). The CDR3 DNA reads TGTGCCAGCAGCCCCAGTTACGAGCAGTACTTC. Encoded protein: CASSPSYEQYF.

The V gene is TRBV19, the J gene TRBJ2-3; D perhaps matches TRBD2 (6 bases). CDR1 and CDR2 (germline): LNHDA, SQIVND (reference sequence). V was trimmed by 4 bases and J by 1 base, leaving 9 bases between them. This CDR3 contains 14 residues. The CDR3 here is CASSRGGGTDTQYF. CDR3 nucleotides: TGTGCCAGTAGTAGGGGCGGGGGCACAGATACGCAGTATTTT.

The count of this clone is one. The gene calls are TRBV19 and TRBJ2-7, with 9 nucleotides matching TRBD1. This CDR3 has 13 amino acids. In germline, CDR1 is LNHDA, CDR2 SQIVND (reference sequence). The V segment lost 5 bases and the J segment 5 bases; nucleotides outside the gene matches: 4. The CDR3 sequence: CASSDRGGDEQYF. The CDR3 DNA reads as TGTGCCAGTAGTGACAGGGGGGGCGACGAGCAGTACTTC.

The CDR3 DNA follows: TGTGCCAGCAGCAAAGTTGGCAGGGTGGTCTATGGCTACACCTTC. This translates into CASSKVGRVVYGYTF. The chain joins TRBV21-1 to TRBJ1-2; no check of the table's D call, TRBD1, against the DNA was made. TRBV21-1 is classified as a pseudogene. This CDR3 is 15 amino acids long.

This chain links TRBV29-1 with TRBJ2-2; D is unresolved. Trimming cost V 7 bases and J 5 bases, with 11 bases left between them. Per the germline V gene, CDR1 is SQVTM and CDR2 is ANQGSEA. CDR3 length: 12 amino acids. In DNA form, the CDR3 reads TGCAGCGCCGGGTTGAGAACCGGGGAGCTGTTTTTT. This sequence encodes CSAGLRTGELFF.

In its sample, this clone was seen once. The gene calls are TRBV2 and TRBJ2-3, with D possibly being TRBD2 (6 bases). The CDR3 loop spans 15 amino acids. Trimming removed 2 bases from V and 2 bases from J, with 11 bases in between. Germline V lookup: CDR1 SNHLY, CDR2 FYNNEI. In nucleotides, the CDR3 is TGTGCCAGCAGTGAATCGGGGGTTCCCACAGATACGCAGTATTTT. Its protein product is CASSESGVPTDTQYF.

About this clone itself: The same CDR3 can be traced to other DNA sequences in this sample. This chain links TRBV27 with TRBJ2-7; D remains unclear. This CDR3 has 14 residues. The V gene lost 4 bases and the J gene lost 3 bases, with 13 bases spanning the gap. Per germline, CDR1 MNHEY and CDR2 SMNVEV (reference sequence). CDR3 nucleotide sequence: TGTGCCAGCAGTTCGCCCGCGGCTAGCTACGAGCAGTACTTC. Its protein is CASSSPAASYEQYF.

V is TRBV19 and J is TRBJ1-5; 11 nucleotides align to TRBD1. The CDR3 extends over 17 amino acids. The germline CDR1 and CDR2 sequences are LNHDA and SQIVND (reference sequence). Germline trimming cut 6 bases from V and 2 bases from J; bases unmatched to any gene: 9. CDR3: CASSTRTGGHGNQPQHF. CDR3 DNA sequence: TGTGCCAGTAGCACCAGGACAGGGGGCCATGGCAATCAGCCCCAGCATTTT.

This chain links TRBV29-1 with TRBJ1-4; D perhaps matches TRBD1 (6 bases). The CDR3 loop spans 15 amino acids. Germline V gene lookup returns CDR1 SQVTM and CDR2 ANQGSEA. V gave up 7 bases and J gave up 6 bases, with 21 bases separating them. The CDR3 spells CSASNTGWKDEKLFF. The CDR3 nucleotides are TGCAGCGCCAGTAATACAGGGTGGAAGGATGAAAAACTGTTTTTT.

The rearrangement joins TRBV28 to TRBJ1-4; D perhaps matches TRBD1 (5 bases). The CDR3 consists of 17 residues. Trimming stripped 9 bases from V and 7 bases from J, with 27 bases between. In germline, CDR1 is MDHEN, CDR2 SYDVKM. The DNA of the CDR3 is TGTGCCAGTGTCAGCGCCAGCATGGACCCAGGGCGTGAAAAACTGTTTTTT. Residues: CASVSASMDPGREKLFF.

The chain employs TRBV6-6 and TRBJ1-6, with TRBD1 as a possible D gene (6 bases). The length of the CDR3 is 16 residues. Germline-derived CDR1 and CDR2 are MNHNY and SVGAGI (reference sequence). Trimming cost V 7 bases and J 7 bases, with 20 bases left between them. CDR3 nucleotide sequence: TGTGCCAGCATTAGACAGGTTCCGGATGGAAATTCACCCCTCCACTTT. It translates to CASIRQVPDGNSPLHF.

CDR3 loop: CASSQEGQIIGNTIYF. The CDR3 DNA reads as TGTGCCAGCAGCCAAGAAGGGCAGATAATTGGAAACACCATATATTTT. The chain recombines TRBV4-2 with TRBJ1-3; D unresolved. V was trimmed by 0 bases and J by 3 bases, leaving 12 bases between them. Germline V CDR1 and CDR2: LGHNA, YNFKEQ. CDR3 length: 16 residues.

This clone has a handful of counts. The chain carries TRBV7-2 and TRBJ2-2; TRBD1 matches at 7 bases. Germline CDR1 is SGHTA and CDR2 is FQGNSA. The J segment lost 1 base and the V segment lost 4 bases, leaving 3 bases of the junction unmatched. This CDR3 region has 15 residues. In DNA form, the CDR3 reads TGTGCCAGCAGCTCGGGACAGCGGAACACCGGGGAGCTGTTTTTT. Its translation: CASSSGQRNTGELFF.